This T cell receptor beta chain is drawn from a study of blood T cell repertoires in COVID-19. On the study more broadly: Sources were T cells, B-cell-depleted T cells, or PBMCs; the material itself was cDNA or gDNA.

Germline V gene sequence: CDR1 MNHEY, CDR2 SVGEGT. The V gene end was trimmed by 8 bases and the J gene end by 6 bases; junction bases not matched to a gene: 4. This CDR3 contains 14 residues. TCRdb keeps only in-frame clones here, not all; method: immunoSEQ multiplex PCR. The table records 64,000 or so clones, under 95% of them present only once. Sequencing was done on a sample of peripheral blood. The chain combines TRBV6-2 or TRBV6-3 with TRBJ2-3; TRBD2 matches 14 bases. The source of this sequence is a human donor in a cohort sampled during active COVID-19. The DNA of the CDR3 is TGTGCCAGCCGCCGACTAGCGGGAGGGGATACGCAGTATTTT. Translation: CASRRLAGGDTQYF.